The 19 T cell receptor beta chains reported below all come from one sample, sequenced in a study of cytomegalovirus exposure and HLA in healthy donors. This PCR relied on a set of 60 Vbeta primers and 13 Jbeta primers. Profiled with immunoSEQ multiplex PCR; TCRdb holds only in-frame clones, not every one. The sample contains about 180,000 clones, just over 75% of which appear only once. Specimen: PBMCs. The receptor set was obtained from a man between 18 and 29 years old in good health and CMV-seronegative.

The chain links TRBV19 to TRBJ2-1; D possibly corresponds to TRBD1 (6 bases). Germline lookup yields CDR1 LNHDA and CDR2 SQIVND (reference sequence). Trimming left V 6 bases short and J 4 bases short, with 10 bases between. The CDR3 has 13 residues. In DNA form, the CDR3 reads TGTGCCAGTAGGTTGGACAGATACAATGAGCAGTTCTTC. It yields the protein CASRLDRYNEQFF.

The chain combines TRBV29-1 with TRBJ1-3; 8 bases map to TRBD1. Germline loops: CDR1 SQVTM, CDR2 ANQGSEA. This CDR3 contains 17 residues. Trimming at V came to 0 bases and at J to 4 bases, leaving 11 bases not matched to a gene. CDR3: CSVEDFRGQQAGNTIYF. CDR3 DNA sequence: TGCAGCGTTGAAGATTTCAGGGGGCAACAAGCAGGAAACACCATATATTTT. The full variable domain, rest sourced from reference TRBV29-1 and TRBJ1-3, is SAVISQKPSRDICQRGTSLTIQCQVDSQVTMMFWYRQQPGQSLTLIATANQGSEATYESGFVIDKFPISRPNLTFSTLTVSNMSPEDSSIYLCSVEDFRGQQAGNTIYFGEGSWLTVV.

The gene calls are TRBV9 and TRBJ1-5; D gene unclear. The CDR3 runs 14 residues. The V gene lost 0 bases and the J gene lost 6 bases, with 10 bases spanning the gap. Germline V gene data show CDR1 as SGDLS and CDR2 as YYNGEE. In DNA form, the CDR3 reads TGTGCCAGCAGCGTAGCCCGGGAGGGTCAGCCCCAGCATTTT. This sequence encodes CASSVAREGQPQHF. The variable domain in full, completed from reference TRBV9 and TRBJ1-5, reads DSGVTQTPKHLITATGQRVTLRCSPRSGDLSVYWYQQSLDQGLQFLIQYYNGEERAKGNILERFSAQQFPDLHSELNLSSLELGDSALYFCASSVAREGQPQHFGDGTRLSIL.

V is TRBV19 and J is TRBJ1-1, with a possible D match to TRBD1 (6 bases). CDR1 and CDR2 from the germline V gene are LNHDA and SQIVND (reference sequence). The V end was cut by 7 bases, the J end by 0 bases, with 30 bases between. CDR3 length equals 20 residues. In DNA form, the CDR3 reads TGTGCCAGTATCCCCAATCACATACGGGACATTAATCTCCTGAACACTGAAGCTTTCTTT. It yields the protein CASIPNHIRDINLLNTEAFF.

V usage is TRBV2 and J usage is TRBJ2-5; TRBD2 aligns across 10 bases. With V trimmed by 3 bases and J by 7 bases, 8 bases remained unmatched. This CDR3 is 15 amino acids long. The germline V gene has CDR1 SNHLY and CDR2 FYNNEI. DNA of the CDR3: TGTGCCAGCAGTGATGAGCGGGGGGGCCGCGCGACCCAGTACTTC. It translates to CASSDERGGRATQYF.

In its sample, this clone was seen once. The gene calls are TRBV18 and TRBJ2-2, with a tentative D call TRBD1 (6 bases). Per germline, CDR1 KGHSH and CDR2 LQKENI. Trimming left V 3 bases short and J 4 bases short, with 12 bases between. The CDR3 covers 15 residues. The CDR3 sequence is CASSPDRWTTGELFF. The CDR3 DNA sequence: TGTGCCAGCTCACCTGACAGGTGGACCACCGGGGAGCTGTTTTTT. Full variable domain (remainder filled in from reference TRBV18 and TRBJ2-2): NAGVMQNPRHLVRRRGQEARLRCSPMKGHSHVYWYRQLPEEGLKFMVYLQKENIIDESGMPKERFSAEFPKEGPSILRIQQVVRGDSAAYFCASSPDRWTTGELFFGEGSRLTVL.

V and J are TRBV7-2 and TRBJ1-4; 7 bases are shared with TRBD1. Germline trimming cut 0 bases from V and 8 bases from J; bases unmatched to any gene: 3. The germline CDR1 and CDR2 sequences are SGHTA and FQGNSA. The CDR3 consists of 14 residues. The CDR3 loop is CASSLAGGGEKLFF. The CDR3 DNA is TGTGCCAGCAGCTTAGCAGGGGGCGGGGAAAAACTGTTTTTT.

CDR3 coding DNA: TGCAGCGTTGTTGAAGGGGTGGGACAGGGCGAGACCCAGTACTTC. Its translation: CSVVEGVGQGETQYF. The chain links TRBV29-1 to TRBJ2-5, with 9 nucleotides matching TRBD1. Germline V gene data show CDR1 as SQVTM and CDR2 as ANQGSEA. The CDR3 is made up of 15 amino acids. Losses at the gene ends were 4 bases for V and 5 bases for J; bases not matched to a gene: 11.

J is TRBJ2-2 and V is TRBV19; the D gene is possibly TRBD1 (6 bases). Trimming took off 6 bases at V and 5 bases at J, with 28 bases between the two ends. From germline, CDR1 is LNHDA and CDR2 SQIVND (reference sequence). The CDR3 covers 19 residues. The CDR3 loop reads CASSPTPPDRWGFTGELFF. DNA for the CDR3: TGTGCCAGTAGCCCCACCCCTCCCGACAGGTGGGGGTTTACCGGGGAGCTGTTTTTT.

This clone turned up a few times. This chain connects TRBV6-5 to TRBJ1-6; D not certain. Germline V gene lookup returns CDR1 MNHEY and CDR2 SVGAGI. This CDR3 comprises 13 residues. Trimming removed 5 bases from V and 8 bases from J, with 10 bases in between. The CDR3 DNA reads as TGTGCCAGCAGTCCGAGGCGATATTCACCCCTCCACTTT. This sequence encodes CASSPRRYSPLHF.

The chain recombines TRBV5-4 with TRBJ1-1; D is unclear. This CDR3 comprises 12 residues. The germline gives CDR1 SGHNT, CDR2 YYREEE (reference sequence). Trimming removed 2 bases at V and 5 bases at J, with 7 bases between. CDR3 sequence: CASSFGETEAFF. CDR3 bases: TGTGCCAGCAGCTTTGGGGAGACTGAAGCTTTCTTT. The complete variable domain, with remaining parts taken from reference TRBV5-4 and TRBJ1-1, reads ETGVTQSPTHLIKTRGQQVTLRCSSQSGHNTVSWYQQALGQGPQFIFQYYREEENGRGNFPPRFSGLQFPNYSSELNVNALELDDSALYLCASSFGETEAFFGQGTRLTVV.

V and J are TRBV7-2 and TRBJ1-2; 9 nucleotides match TRBD1. The V and J ends lost 3 bases and 2 bases, in that order; junction bases with no gene match: 4. From germline, CDR1 is SGHTA and CDR2 FQGNSA. This CDR3 is 15 amino acids long. For the CDR3, the DNA is TGTGCCAGCAGCTTGGGGGACAGGGTGAACTATGGCTACACCTTC. Its translation is CASSLGDRVNYGYTF.

The chain uses TRBV25-1 and TRBJ2-7; a weak D match, TRBD1 (6 bases). Germline-derived CDR1 and CDR2 are MGHDK and SYGVNS. V lost 3 bases and J 4 bases, leaving 7 bases between the germline ends. The CDR3 totals 12 residues. CDR3 region: CASSDTGYEQYF. The CDR3 DNA reads TGTGCCAGCAGTGACACAGGGTACGAGCAGTACTTC.

This chain uses TRBV14 with TRBJ2-3; 8 bases are shared with TRBD1. The germline gives CDR1 SGHDN, CDR2 FVKESK. The CDR3 has 20 amino acids. Unmatched junction bases numbered 20, after V lost 4 bases and J lost 2 bases. CDR3 DNA sequence: TGTGCCAGCAGCCCTCGGGACAGGCACCGTCCCCCAATCTTCACAGATACGCAGTATTTT. Residues: CASSPRDRHRPPIFTDTQYF.

The chain is built from TRBV19 and TRBJ2-7; no firm D call. From germline, CDR1 is LNHDA and CDR2 SQIVND (reference sequence). Trimming removed 6 bases at V and 1 base at J, with 13 bases between. The CDR3 has 14 amino acids. The CDR3 loop is CASSSNPPSYEQYF. As DNA, the CDR3 is TGTGCCAGTAGCTCTAACCCCCCGTCCTACGAGCAGTACTTC.

The chain combines TRBV18 with TRBJ2-2; no firm D call. CDR3 length: 14 residues. The germline V gene has CDR1 KGHSH and CDR2 LQKENI. V was trimmed by 3 bases and J by 8 bases, leaving 13 bases between them. The CDR3 spells CASSPDSKAGELFF. CDR3 coding DNA: TGTGCCAGCTCACCCGACTCCAAAGCGGGGGAGCTGTTTTTT.

The V and J genes are TRBV2 and TRBJ2-7; D perhaps matches TRBD2 (6 bases). The V end was cut by 0 bases, the J end by 1 base, with 19 bases between. The CDR3 is 18 residues long. Germline V CDR1 and CDR2: SNHLY, FYNNEI. The CDR3 sequence is CASSEALTGDFISYEQYF. The CDR3 region has the DNA TGTGCCAGCAGTGAAGCGCTTACCGGGGACTTCATATCCTACGAGCAGTACTTC.

The V gene is TRBV5-4, the J gene TRBJ1-6, with D hard to call. CDR1 and CDR2 (germline): SGHNT, YYREEE (reference sequence). V was pared by 6 bases and J by 0 bases, with 13 bases between. This CDR3 region has 16 residues. The CDR3 bases are TGTGCCAGCACTTACGACGGCGGCTCCTATAATTCACCCCTCCACTTT. This codes for CASTYDGGSYNSPLHF.

The chain combines TRBV6-1 with TRBJ2-7; 7 nucleotides agree with TRBD2. The V and J ends lost 4 bases and 5 bases, in that order; junction bases with no gene match: 17. This CDR3 comprises 17 residues. The germline V gene has CDR1 MNHNS and CDR2 SASEGT. DNA for the CDR3: TGTGCCAGCAGTGTTGCGGGGGTATTGGTCTTTTCACACGAGCAGTACTTC. Translation gives CASSVAGVLVFSHEQYF.